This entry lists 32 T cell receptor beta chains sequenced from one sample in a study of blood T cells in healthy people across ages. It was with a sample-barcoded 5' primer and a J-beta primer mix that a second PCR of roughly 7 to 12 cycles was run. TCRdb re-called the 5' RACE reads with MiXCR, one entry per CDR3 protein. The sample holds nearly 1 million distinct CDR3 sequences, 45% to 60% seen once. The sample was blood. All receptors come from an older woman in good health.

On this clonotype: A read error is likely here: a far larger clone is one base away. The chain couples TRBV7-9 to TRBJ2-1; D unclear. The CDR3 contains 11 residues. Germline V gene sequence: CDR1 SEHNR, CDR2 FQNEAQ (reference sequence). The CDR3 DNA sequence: TGTGCCAGCAGCTTAGGCAATGTGCAGTTCTTC. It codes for CASSLGNVQFF.

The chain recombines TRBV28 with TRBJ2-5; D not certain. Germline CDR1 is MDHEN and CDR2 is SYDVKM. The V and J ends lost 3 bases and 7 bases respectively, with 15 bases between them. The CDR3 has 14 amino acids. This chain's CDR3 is CASSFAWATGTQYF. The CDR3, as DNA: TGTGCCAGCAGTTTCGCTTGGGCAACTGGGACCCAGTACTTC.

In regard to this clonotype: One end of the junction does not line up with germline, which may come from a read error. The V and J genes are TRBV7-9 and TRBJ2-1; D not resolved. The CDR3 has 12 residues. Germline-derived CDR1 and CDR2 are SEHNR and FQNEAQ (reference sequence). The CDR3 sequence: CASSSRFNGQFF. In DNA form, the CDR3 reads TGTGCCAGCAGCAGCAGGTTTAATGGGCAGTTCTTC.

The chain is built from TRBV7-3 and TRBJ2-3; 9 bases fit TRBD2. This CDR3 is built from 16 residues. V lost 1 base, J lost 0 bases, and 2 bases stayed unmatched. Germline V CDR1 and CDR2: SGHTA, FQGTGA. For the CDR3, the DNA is TGTGCCAGCAGCTTAAATAGCGGGAGTAGCACAGATACGCAGTATTTT. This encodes CASSLNSGSSTDTQYF. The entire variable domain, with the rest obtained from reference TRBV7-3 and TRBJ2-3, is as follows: GAGVSQTPSNKVTEKGKYVELRCDPISGHTALYWYRQSLGQGPEFLIYFQGTGAADDSGLPNDRFFAVRPEGSVSTLKIQRTERGDSAVYLCASSLNSGSSTDTQYFGPGTRLTVL.

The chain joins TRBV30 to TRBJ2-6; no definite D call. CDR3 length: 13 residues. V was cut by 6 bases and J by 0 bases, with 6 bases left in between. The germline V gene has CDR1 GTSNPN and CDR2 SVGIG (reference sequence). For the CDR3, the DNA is TGTGCCTGCGGGCACTCTGGGGCCAACGTCCTGACTTTC. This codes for CACGHSGANVLTF.

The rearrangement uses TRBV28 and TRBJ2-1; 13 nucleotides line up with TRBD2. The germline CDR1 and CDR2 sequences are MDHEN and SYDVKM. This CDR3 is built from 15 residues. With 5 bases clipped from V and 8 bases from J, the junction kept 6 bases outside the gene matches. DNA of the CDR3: TGTGCCAGCAGTATACTAGCGGGAGGGCCCTATGAGCAGTTCTTC. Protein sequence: CASSILAGGPYEQFF.

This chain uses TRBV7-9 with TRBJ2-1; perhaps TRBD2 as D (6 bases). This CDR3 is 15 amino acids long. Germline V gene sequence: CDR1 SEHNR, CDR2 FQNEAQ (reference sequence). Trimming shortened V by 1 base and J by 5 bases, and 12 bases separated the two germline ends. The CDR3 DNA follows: TGTGCCAGCAGCTTAGACACTAGCAGCAACAATGAGCAGTTCTTC. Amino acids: CASSLDTSSNNEQFF.

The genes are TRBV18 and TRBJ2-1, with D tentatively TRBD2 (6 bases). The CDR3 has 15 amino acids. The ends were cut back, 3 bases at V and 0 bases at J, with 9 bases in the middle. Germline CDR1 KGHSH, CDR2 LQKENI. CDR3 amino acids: CASSPKTSSYNEQFF. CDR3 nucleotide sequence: TGTGCCAGCTCACCCAAGACTAGCTCCTACAATGAGCAGTTCTTC.

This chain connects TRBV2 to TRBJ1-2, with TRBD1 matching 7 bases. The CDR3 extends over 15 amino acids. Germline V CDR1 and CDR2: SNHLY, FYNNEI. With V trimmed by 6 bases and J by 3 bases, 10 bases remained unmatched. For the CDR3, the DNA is TGTGCCAGCAGGAAAGCGACAGGGCAAGACTATGGCTACACCTTC. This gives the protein CASRKATGQDYGYTF. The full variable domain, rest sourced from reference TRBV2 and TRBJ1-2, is EPEVTQTPSHQVTQMGQEVILRCVPISNHLYFYWYRQILGQKVEFLVSFYNNEISEKSEIFDDQFSVERPDGSNFTLKIRSTKLEDSAMYFCASRKATGQDYGYTFGSGTRLTVV.

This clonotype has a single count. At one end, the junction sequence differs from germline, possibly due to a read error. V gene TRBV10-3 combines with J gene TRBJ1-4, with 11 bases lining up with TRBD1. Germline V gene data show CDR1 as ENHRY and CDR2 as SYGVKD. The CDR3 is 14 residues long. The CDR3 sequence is CASRRDRGTEELFF. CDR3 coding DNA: TGTGCCTCGAGACGGGACAGGGGGACTGAAGAACTGTTTTTT.

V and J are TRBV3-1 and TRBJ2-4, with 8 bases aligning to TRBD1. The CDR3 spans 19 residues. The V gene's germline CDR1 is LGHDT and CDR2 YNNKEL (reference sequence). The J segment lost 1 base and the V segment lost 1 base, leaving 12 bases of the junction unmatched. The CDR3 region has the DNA TGTGCCAGCAGCCAAGTCAGTCTCAGGGGGCCGTTGGCCAAAAACATTCAGTACTTC. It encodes CASSQVSLRGPLAKNIQYF.

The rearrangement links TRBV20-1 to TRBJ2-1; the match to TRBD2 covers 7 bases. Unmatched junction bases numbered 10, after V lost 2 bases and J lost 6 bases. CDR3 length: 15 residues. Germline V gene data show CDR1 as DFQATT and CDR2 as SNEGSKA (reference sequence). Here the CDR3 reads CSARLTGTKSNEQFF. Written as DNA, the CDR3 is TGCAGTGCTAGACTGACCGGGACTAAAAGCAATGAGCAGTTCTTC.

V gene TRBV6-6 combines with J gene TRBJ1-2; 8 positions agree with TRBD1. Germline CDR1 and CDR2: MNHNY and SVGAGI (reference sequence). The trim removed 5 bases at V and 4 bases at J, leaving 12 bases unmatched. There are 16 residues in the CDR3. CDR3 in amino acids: CASSPTGGPSVYGYTF. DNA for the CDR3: TGTGCCAGCAGTCCCACAGGGGGTCCTTCAGTCTATGGCTACACCTTC.

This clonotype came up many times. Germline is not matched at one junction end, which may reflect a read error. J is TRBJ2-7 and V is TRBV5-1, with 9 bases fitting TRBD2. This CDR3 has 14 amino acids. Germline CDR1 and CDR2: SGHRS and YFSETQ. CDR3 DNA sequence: TGTGCCAGCAGTTTAGCGGGGGACAGCTACGAGCAGTACTTC. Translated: CASSLAGDSYEQYF.

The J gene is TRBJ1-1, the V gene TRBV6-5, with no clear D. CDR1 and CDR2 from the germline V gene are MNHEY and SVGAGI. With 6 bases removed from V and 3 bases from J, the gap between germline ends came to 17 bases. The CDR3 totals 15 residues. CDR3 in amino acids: CASRPPEGGHTEAFF. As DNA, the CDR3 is TGTGCCAGCAGACCCCCAGAAGGAGGGCACACTGAAGCTTTCTTT.

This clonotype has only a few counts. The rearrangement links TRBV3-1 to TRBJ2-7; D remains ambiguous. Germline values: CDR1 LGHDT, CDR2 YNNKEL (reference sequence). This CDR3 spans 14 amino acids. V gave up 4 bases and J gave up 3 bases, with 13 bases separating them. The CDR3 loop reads CASSPELRFYEQYF. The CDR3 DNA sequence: TGTGCCAGCAGCCCAGAGTTGCGCTTCTACGAGCAGTACTTC.

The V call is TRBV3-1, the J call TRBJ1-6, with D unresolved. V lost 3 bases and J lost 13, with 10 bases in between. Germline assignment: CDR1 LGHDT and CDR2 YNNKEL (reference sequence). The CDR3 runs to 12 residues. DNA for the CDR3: TGTGCCAGCAGCCACAATGGCGATCCCCTCCACTTT. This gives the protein CASSHNGDPLHF.

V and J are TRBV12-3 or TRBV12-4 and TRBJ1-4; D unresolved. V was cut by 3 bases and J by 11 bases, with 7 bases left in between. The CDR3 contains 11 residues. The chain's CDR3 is CASSLYGKLFF. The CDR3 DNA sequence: TGTGCCAGCAGTTTGTACGGGAAACTGTTTTTT.

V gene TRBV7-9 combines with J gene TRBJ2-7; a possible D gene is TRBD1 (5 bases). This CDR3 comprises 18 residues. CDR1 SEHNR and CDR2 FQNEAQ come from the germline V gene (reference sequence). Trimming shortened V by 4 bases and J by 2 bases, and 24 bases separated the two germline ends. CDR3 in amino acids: CASSSLVLSSLTAYEQYF. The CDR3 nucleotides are TGTGCCAGCAGCTCGTTGGTCCTTAGCTCCCTGACAGCCTACGAGCAGTACTTC.

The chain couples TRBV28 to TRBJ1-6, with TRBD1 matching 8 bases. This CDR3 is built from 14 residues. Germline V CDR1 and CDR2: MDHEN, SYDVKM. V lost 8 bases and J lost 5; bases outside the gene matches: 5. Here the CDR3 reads CASSTGDHNSPLHF. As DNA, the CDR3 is TGTGCCAGCTCGACAGGGGACCATAATTCACCCCTCCACTTT.

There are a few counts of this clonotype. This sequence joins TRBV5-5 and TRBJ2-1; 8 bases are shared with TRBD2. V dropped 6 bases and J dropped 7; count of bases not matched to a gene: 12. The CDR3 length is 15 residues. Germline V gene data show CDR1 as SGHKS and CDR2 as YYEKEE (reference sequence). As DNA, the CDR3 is TGTGCCAGCAACGCACGTTCTAGCGGGCTGAATGAGCAGTTCTTC. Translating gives CASNARSSGLNEQFF. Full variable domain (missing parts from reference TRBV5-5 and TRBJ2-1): DAGVTQSPTHLIKTRGQQVTLRCSPISGHKSVSWYQQVLGQGPQFIFQYYEKEERGRGNFPDRFSARQFPNYSSELNVNALLLGDSALYLCASNARSSGLNEQFFGPGTRLTVL.

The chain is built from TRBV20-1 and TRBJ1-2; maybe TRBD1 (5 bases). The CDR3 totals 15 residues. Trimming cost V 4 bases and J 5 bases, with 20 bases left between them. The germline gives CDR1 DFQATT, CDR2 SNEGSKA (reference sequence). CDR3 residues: CSAIRPSRWGYGYTF. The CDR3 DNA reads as TGCAGTGCTATCCGCCCATCCCGGTGGGGGTATGGCTACACCTTC.

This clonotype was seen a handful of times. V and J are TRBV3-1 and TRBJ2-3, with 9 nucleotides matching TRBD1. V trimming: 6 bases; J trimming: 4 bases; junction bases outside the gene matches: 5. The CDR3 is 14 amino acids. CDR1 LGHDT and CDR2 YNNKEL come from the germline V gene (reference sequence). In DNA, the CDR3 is TGTGCCAGCAGGGGTAGGACAGGGGCAGATACGCAGTATTTT. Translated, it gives CASRGRTGADTQYF.

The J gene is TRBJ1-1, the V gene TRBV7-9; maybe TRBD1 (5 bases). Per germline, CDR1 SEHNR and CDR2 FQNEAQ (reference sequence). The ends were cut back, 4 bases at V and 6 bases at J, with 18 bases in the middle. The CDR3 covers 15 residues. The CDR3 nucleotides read TGTGCCAGCAGCTGGTCTAGAGAGACGGGGGCTGAAGCTTTCTTT. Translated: CASSWSRETGAEAFF.

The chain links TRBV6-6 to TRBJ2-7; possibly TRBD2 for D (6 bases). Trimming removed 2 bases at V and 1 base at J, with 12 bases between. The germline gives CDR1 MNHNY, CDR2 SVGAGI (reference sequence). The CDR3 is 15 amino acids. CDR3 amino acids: CASSYISGRSYEQYF. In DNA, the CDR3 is TGTGCCAGCAGTTACATTAGCGGCAGATCCTACGAGCAGTACTTC.

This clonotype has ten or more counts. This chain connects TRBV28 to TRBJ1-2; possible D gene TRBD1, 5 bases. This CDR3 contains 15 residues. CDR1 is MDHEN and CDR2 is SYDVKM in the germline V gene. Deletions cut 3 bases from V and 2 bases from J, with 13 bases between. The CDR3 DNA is TGTGCCAGCAGTTTGAGGACGGGGGGGAACTATGGCTACACCTTC. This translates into CASSLRTGGNYGYTF.

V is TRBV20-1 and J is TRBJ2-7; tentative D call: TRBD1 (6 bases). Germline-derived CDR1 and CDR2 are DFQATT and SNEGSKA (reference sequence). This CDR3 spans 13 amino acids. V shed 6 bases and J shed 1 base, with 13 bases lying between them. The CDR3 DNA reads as TGCAGTGCCAAGAAACAGGGATCCTACGAGCAGTACTTC. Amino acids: CSAKKQGSYEQYF.

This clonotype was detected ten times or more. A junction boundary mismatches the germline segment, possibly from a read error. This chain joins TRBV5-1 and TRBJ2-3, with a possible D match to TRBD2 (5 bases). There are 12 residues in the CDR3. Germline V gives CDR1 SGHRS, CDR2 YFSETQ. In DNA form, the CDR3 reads TGTGCCAGCAGCTTGGAGGCAGATACGCAGTATTTT. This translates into CASSLEADTQYF.

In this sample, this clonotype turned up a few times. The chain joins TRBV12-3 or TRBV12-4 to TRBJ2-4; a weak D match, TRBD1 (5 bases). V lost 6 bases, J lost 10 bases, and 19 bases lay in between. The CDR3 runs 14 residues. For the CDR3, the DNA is TGTGCCAGCAGCCCCCCGGACACACCGAGGATTCAGTACTTC. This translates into CASSPPDTPRIQYF.

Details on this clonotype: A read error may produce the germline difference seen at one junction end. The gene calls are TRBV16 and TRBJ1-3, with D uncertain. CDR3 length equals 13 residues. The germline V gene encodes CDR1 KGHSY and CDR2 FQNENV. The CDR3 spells CASGPGAGNIIYF. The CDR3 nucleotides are TGTGCCAGCGGCCCAGGCGCTGGAAACATCATATATTTT.

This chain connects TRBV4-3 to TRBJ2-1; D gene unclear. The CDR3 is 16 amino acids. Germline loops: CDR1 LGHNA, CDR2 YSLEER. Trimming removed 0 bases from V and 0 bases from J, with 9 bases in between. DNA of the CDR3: TGCGCCAGCAGCCAAGACTGGACGTTCTCCTACAATGAGCAGTTCTTC. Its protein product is CASSQDWTFSYNEQFF.

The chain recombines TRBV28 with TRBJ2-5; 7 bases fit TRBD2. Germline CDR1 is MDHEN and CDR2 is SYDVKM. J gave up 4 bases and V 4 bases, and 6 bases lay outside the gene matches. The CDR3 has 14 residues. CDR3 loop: CASSSRPGGETQYF. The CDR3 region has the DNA TGTGCCAGCAGTTCCCGTCCGGGGGGAGAGACCCAGTACTTC.